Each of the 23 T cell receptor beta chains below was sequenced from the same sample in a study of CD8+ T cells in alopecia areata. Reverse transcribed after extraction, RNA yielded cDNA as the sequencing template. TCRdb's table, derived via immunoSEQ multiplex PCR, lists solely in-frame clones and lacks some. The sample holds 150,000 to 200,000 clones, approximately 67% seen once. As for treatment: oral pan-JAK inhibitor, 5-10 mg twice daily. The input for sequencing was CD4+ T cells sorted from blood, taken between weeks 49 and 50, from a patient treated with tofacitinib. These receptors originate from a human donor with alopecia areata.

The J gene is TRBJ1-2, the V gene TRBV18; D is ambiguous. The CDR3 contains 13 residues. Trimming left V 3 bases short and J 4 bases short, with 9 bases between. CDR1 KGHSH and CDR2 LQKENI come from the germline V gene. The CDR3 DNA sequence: TGTGCCAGCTCACCGAGGAACAGCTATGGCTACACCTTC. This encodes CASSPRNSYGYTF.

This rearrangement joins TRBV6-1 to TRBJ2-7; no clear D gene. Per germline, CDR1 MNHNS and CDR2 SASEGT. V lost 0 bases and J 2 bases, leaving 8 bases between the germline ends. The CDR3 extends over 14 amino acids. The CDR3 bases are TGTGCCAGCAGTGAAGCGGACGGACCCTACGAGCAGTACTTC. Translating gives CASSEADGPYEQYF.

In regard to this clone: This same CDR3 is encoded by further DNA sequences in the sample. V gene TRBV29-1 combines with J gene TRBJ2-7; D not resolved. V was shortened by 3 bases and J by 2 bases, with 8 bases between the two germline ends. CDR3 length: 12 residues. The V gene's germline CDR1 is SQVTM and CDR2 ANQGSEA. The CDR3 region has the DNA TGCAGCGTTGAGTACCAGCCCTACGAGCAGTACTTC. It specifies CSVEYQPYEQYF.

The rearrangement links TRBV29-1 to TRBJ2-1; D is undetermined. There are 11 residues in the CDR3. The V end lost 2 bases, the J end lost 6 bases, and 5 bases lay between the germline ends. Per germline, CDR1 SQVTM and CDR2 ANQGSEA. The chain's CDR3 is CSVERRNEQFF. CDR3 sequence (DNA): TGCAGCGTTGAAAGACGCAATGAGCAGTTCTTC.

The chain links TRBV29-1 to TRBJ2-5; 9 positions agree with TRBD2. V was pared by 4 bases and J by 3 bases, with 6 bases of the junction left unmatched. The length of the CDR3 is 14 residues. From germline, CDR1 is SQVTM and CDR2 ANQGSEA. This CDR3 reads CSVVGLAGKETQYF. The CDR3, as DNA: TGCAGCGTTGTGGGCCTAGCGGGGAAAGAGACCCAGTACTTC.

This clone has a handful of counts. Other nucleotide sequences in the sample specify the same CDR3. CDR3 DNA: TGCAGCGTGGGAGACAGGACTAATCAGCCCCAGCATTTT. Protein sequence: CSVGDRTNQPQHF. The chain carries TRBV29-1 and TRBJ1-5; a possible D gene is TRBD1 (6 bases). Trimming shortened V by 6 bases and J by 4 bases, and 13 bases separated the two germline ends. CDR1 and CDR2 from the germline V gene are SQVTM and ANQGSEA. The CDR3 loop spans 13 amino acids.

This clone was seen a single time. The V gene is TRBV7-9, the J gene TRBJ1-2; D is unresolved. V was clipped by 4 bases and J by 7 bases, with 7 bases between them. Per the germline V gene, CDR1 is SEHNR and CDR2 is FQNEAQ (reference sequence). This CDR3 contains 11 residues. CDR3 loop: CASSSPSGYTF. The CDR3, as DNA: TGTGCCAGCAGCTCCCCAAGTGGCTACACCTTC.

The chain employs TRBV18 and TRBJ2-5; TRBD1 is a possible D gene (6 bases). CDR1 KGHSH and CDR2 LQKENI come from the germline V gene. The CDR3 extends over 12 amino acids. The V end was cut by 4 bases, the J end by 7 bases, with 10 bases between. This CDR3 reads CASSLRRGTQYF. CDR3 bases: TGTGCCAGCTCACTCCGCAGGGGGACCCAGTACTTC.

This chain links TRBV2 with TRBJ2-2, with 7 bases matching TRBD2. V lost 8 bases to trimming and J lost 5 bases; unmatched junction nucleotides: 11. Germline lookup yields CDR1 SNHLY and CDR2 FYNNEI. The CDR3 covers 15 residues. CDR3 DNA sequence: TGTGCCAGCTGCCTGGACTCCGGGGGGACCGGGGAGCTGTTTTTT. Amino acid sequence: CASCLDSGGTGELFF.

CDR3 loop: CASSRDRGDQPQHF. CDR3 nucleotide sequence: TGTGCCAGCAGCAGGGACAGGGGAGATCAGCCCCAGCATTTT. The chain combines TRBV5-6 with TRBJ1-5; 10 bases line up with TRBD1. V dropped 4 bases and J dropped 5; count of bases not matched to a gene: 3. The CDR3 is made up of 14 amino acids. Per the germline V gene, CDR1 is SGHDT and CDR2 is YYEEEE.

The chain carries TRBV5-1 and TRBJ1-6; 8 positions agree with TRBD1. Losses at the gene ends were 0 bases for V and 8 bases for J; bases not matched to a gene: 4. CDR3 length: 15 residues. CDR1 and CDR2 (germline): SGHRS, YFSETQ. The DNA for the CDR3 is TGCGCCAGCAGCTTGGGGGACAGGCGAGATTCACCCCTCCACTTT. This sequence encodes CASSLGDRRDSPLHF.

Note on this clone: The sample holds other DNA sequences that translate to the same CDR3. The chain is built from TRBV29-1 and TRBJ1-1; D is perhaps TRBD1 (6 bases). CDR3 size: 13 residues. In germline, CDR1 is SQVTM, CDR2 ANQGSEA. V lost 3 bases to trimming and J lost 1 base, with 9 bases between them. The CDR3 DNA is TGCAGCGTTGACGAGGGACAGAACACTGAAGCTTTCTTT. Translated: CSVDEGQNTEAFF.

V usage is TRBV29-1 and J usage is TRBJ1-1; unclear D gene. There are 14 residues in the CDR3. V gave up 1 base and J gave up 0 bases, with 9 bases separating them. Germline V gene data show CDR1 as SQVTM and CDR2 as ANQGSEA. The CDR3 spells CSVEGSGMNTEAFF. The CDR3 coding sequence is TGCAGCGTTGAAGGTAGCGGAATGAACACTGAAGCTTTCTTT.

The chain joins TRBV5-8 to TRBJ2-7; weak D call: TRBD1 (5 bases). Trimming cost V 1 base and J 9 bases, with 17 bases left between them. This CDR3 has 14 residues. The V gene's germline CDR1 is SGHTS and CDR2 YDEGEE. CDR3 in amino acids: CASSLQGSSVGQYF. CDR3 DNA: TGTGCCAGCAGCTTGCAGGGAAGCTCGGTCGGGCAGTACTTC.

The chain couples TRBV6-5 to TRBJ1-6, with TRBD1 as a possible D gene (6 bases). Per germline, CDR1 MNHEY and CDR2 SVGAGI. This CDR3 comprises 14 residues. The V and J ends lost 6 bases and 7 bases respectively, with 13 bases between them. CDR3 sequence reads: CASSWGRPNSPLHF. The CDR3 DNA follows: TGTGCCAGCAGCTGGGGGCGGCCGAATTCACCCCTCCACTTT.

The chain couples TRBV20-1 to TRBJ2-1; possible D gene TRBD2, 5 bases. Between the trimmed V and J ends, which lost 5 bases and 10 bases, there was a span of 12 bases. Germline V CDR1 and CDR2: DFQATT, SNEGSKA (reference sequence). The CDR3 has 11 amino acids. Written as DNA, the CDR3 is TGCAGTGCTGCCTCTAGCCAGGAGCAGTTCTTC. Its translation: CSAASSQEQFF.

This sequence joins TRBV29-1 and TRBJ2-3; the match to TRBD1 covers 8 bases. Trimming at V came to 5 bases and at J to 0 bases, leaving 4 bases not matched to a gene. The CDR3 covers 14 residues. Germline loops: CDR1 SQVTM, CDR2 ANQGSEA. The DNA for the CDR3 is TGCAGCGTTCGACAGGGGATAAGCACAGATACGCAGTATTTT. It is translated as CSVRQGISTDTQYF.

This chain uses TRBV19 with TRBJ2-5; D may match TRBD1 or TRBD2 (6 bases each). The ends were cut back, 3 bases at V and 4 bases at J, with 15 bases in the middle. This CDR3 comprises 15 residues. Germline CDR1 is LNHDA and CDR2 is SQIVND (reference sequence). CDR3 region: CASSIPTGTGETQYF. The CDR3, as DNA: TGTGCCAGTAGTATCCCCACAGGGACTGGAGAGACCCAGTACTTC.

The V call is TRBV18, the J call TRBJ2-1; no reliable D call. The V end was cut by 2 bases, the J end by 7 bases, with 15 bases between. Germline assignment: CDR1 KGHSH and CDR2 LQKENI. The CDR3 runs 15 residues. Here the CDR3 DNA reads TGTGCCAGCTCACCAATGGACGGTTTTCGGAATGAGCAGTTCTTC. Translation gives CASSPMDGFRNEQFF.

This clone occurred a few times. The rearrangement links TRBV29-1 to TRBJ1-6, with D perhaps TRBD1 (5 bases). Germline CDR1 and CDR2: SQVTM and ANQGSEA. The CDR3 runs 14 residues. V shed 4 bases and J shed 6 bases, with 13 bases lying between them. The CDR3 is CSVGDGSPNSPLHF. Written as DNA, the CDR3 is TGCAGCGTTGGGGACGGTTCCCCTAATTCACCCCTCCACTTT. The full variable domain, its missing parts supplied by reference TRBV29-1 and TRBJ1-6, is SAVISQKPSRDICQRGTSLTIQCQVDSQVTMMFWYRQQPGQSLTLIATANQGSEATYESGFVIDKFPISRPNLTFSTLTVSNMSPEDSSIYLCSVGDGSPNSPLHFGNGTRLTVT.

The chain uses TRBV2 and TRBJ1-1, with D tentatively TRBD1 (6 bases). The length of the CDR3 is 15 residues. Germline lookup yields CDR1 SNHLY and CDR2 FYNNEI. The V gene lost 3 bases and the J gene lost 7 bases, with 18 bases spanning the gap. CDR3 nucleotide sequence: TGTGCCAGCAGTGAGCAGGGGACTCCCAGAAGTGAAGCTTTCTTT. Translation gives CASSEQGTPRSEAFF. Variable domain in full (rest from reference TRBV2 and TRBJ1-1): EPEVTQTPSHQVTQMGQEVILRCVPISNHLYFYWYRQILGQKVEFLVSFYNNEISEKSEIFDDQFSVERPDGSNFTLKIRSTKLEDSAMYFCASSEQGTPRSEAFFGQGTRLTVV.

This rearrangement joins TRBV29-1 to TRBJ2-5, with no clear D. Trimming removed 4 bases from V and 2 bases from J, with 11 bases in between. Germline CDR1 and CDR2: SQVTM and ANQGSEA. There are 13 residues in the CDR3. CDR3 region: CSVVYRTQETQYF. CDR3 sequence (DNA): TGCAGCGTTGTTTACAGAACTCAAGAGACCCAGTACTTC.

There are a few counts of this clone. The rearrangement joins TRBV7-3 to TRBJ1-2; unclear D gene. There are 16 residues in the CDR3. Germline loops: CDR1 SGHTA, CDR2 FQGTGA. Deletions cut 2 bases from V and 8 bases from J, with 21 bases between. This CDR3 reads CASSLVRVGSSGGYTF. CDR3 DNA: TGTGCCAGCAGCTTAGTGAGGGTCGGCTCTTCGGGCGGCTACACCTTC.